The next 12 T cell receptor beta chains were all read from a single sample in a study of blood T cell repertoires in COVID-19 (dated by TCRdb to 2020 to 2022). Libraries came from the immunoSEQ multiplex PCR assay. TCRdb re-hosts the immuneACCESS table, in-frame sequences only. Its copies lack some clones; in the studies checked, an unresolved V gene accounts for under half of them, and the cause for the rest is not known. A total of approximately 200,000 clones appear in this sample, roughly 85% of them only once. About 3% of the sample comes from the top ten. Material for sequencing was peripheral blood. The receptor source for this set is a man aged 50 or older who had recovered from COVID-19.

The chain links TRBV27 to TRBJ2-5; 12 nucleotides agree with TRBD1. Trimming cost V 5 bases and J 4 bases; bases outside gene matches: 5. CDR1 and CDR2 from the germline V gene are MNHEY and SMNVEV (reference sequence). The CDR3 is made up of 15 amino acids. The CDR3 region is CASSPRDRGPETQYF. The CDR3 DNA sequence: TGTGCCAGCAGTCCCCGGGACAGGGGGCCAGAGACCCAGTACTTC.

This clone turned up a few times. This rearrangement joins TRBV5-8 to TRBJ1-5; a possible D gene is TRBD1 (5 bases). Trimming cost V 7 bases and J 3 bases, with 11 bases left between them. This CDR3 is 13 amino acids long. CDR1 and CDR2 from the germline V gene are SGHTS and YDEGEE. The CDR3 loop reads CASLGLYNQPQHF. The CDR3 DNA reads TGTGCCAGCCTGGGACTTTACAATCAGCCCCAGCATTTT. The complete variable domain, with remaining parts taken from reference TRBV5-8 and TRBJ1-5, reads EAGVTQSPTHLIKTRGQQATLRCSPISGHTSVYWYQQALGLGLQFLLWYDEGEERNRGNFPPRFSGRQFPNYSSELNVNALELEDSALYLCASLGLYNQPQHFGDGTRLSIL.

This rearrangement joins TRBV9 to TRBJ2-1; TRBD2 is a possible D gene (6 bases). Germline CDR1 is SGDLS and CDR2 is YYNGEE. The CDR3 covers 13 residues. V dropped 0 bases and J dropped 8 bases, with 9 bases sitting between them. This chain's CDR3 is CASSVGGMDEQFF. The CDR3 coding sequence is TGTGCCAGCAGCGTAGGCGGGATGGATGAGCAGTTCTTC.

The gene calls are TRBV5-1 and TRBJ2-3, with 8 bases lining up with TRBD1. The CDR3 spans 16 residues. The V segment lost 0 bases and the J segment 5 bases; nucleotides outside the gene matches: 8. Germline CDR1 reads SGHRS; CDR2 reads YFSETQ. For the CDR3, the DNA is TGCGCCAGCAGCTTGGCCGGCAGGGGGCAAGGAGATACGCAGTATTTT. It is translated as CASSLAGRGQGDTQYF.

The V and J genes are TRBV28 and TRBJ2-1; D is perhaps TRBD1 (5 bases). CDR1 and CDR2 (germline): MDHEN, SYDVKM. The CDR3 runs to 12 residues. V gave up 5 bases and J gave up 9 bases, with 11 bases separating them. The CDR3 is CASSIRVSEQFF. The CDR3 DNA reads as TGTGCCAGCAGTATCAGGGTCTCTGAGCAGTTCTTC.

The V gene is TRBV29-1, the J gene TRBJ2-6, with D possibly TRBD1 on 6 matching bases. Trimming removed 8 bases at V and 2 bases at J, with 10 bases between. CDR3 size: 13 residues. CDR1 and CDR2 (germline): SQVTM, ANQGSEA. The CDR3 region is CSTRTAGANVLTF. The CDR3 region has the DNA TGCAGCACCAGGACAGCTGGGGCCAACGTCCTGACTTTC.

This clone was counted between two and nine times. This chain joins TRBV27 and TRBJ2-2, with 11 bases that match TRBD2. CDR3 size: 18 residues. In germline, CDR1 is MNHEY, CDR2 SMNVEV (reference sequence). After removal of 6 bases from V and 7 bases from J, the junction contained 16 bases not matched to a gene. The CDR3 is CASRSLIRLAGFSGELFF. The CDR3 DNA sequence: TGTGCCAGCAGAAGCCTTATAAGACTAGCGGGATTTAGCGGGGAGCTGTTTTTT.

The chain recombines TRBV5-1 with TRBJ1-3; 9 bases match TRBD1. This CDR3 contains 16 residues. The V segment lost 0 bases and the J segment 3 bases; nucleotides outside the gene matches: 4. Germline V CDR1 and CDR2: SGHRS, YFSETQ. The CDR3 reads CASSLGTGGNGNTIYF. CDR3 coding DNA: TGCGCCAGCAGCTTGGGAACAGGGGGCAATGGAAACACCATATATTTT.

This rearrangement joins TRBV15 to TRBJ2-1, with D maybe TRBD2 (6 bases). Trimming shortened V by 1 base and J by 3 bases, and 10 bases separated the two germline ends. The CDR3 consists of 15 residues. Germline lookup yields CDR1 LNHNV and CDR2 YYDKDF (reference sequence). CDR3 protein: CATSRVLASYNEQFF. CDR3 nucleotide sequence: TGTGCCACCAGCAGAGTGCTAGCGAGCTACAATGAGCAGTTCTTC.

Only a few counts were recorded for this clone. Other DNA variants within this sample encode the same CDR3. The genes are TRBV28 and TRBJ2-5; weak D call: TRBD1 (6 bases). Germline loops: CDR1 MDHEN, CDR2 SYDVKM. The V end lost 2 bases, the J end lost 2 bases, and 6 bases lay between the germline ends. The CDR3 consists of 13 residues. Here the CDR3 DNA reads TGTGCCAGCAGTTTAGGACAGCAAGAGACCCAGTACTTC. It codes for CASSLGQQETQYF.

The chain carries TRBV6-5 and TRBJ2-7; 10 nucleotides line up with TRBD1. Germline V CDR1 and CDR2: MNHEY, SVGAGI. V lost 7 bases and J lost 2; bases outside the gene matches: 8. The CDR3 sequence is 15 residues long. As DNA, the CDR3 is TGTGCCAGCACCCCGAGAGGGACAGGGGCCTACGAGCAGTACTTC. Protein sequence: CASTPRGTGAYEQYF.

This clone has a handful of counts. The chain joins TRBV7-9 to TRBJ1-6; a weak D match, TRBD1 (5 bases). V gave up 1 base and J gave up 5 bases, with 6 bases separating them. The germline V gene has CDR1 SEHNR and CDR2 FQNEAQ (reference sequence). This CDR3 has 14 residues. CDR3 bases: TGTGCCAGCAGCTTAGAGGGGAATAATTCACCCCTCCACTTT. It is translated as CASSLEGNNSPLHF.